The following is a T cell receptor (beta chain) sequence with its context. The data were produced by immunoSEQ multiplex PCR, yet TCRdb's version contains in-frame clones alone and is incomplete. The sample includes approximately 90,000 clones, approximately 80% seen only once; the top ten take roughly 6.3%. This record comes from a study of blood T cell repertoires in COVID-19. Background on the study: The United States, Italy and Spain were the sources of the acute and convalescent COVID-19 samples. Sample material is recorded as cDNA or gDNA derived from T cells, B-cell-depleted T cells, or PBMCs.

Recruited during active infection, patients (from Seattle) were subsequently followed longitudinally. This receptor was identified in a man between 65 and 85 years old with COVID-19, enrolled during active disease. The sample consisted of peripheral blood.

DNA of the CDR3: TGTGCCAGCAGTTTGGAACTTAGCGGGACTTTAGGAGATACGCAGTATTTT. Residues: CASSLELSGTLGDTQYF. The chain joins TRBV28 to TRBJ2-3; 8 bases fit TRBD2. The germline CDR1 and CDR2 sequences are MDHEN and SYDVKM. The CDR3 covers 17 residues. J gave up 5 bases and V 3 bases, and 13 bases lay outside the gene matches.